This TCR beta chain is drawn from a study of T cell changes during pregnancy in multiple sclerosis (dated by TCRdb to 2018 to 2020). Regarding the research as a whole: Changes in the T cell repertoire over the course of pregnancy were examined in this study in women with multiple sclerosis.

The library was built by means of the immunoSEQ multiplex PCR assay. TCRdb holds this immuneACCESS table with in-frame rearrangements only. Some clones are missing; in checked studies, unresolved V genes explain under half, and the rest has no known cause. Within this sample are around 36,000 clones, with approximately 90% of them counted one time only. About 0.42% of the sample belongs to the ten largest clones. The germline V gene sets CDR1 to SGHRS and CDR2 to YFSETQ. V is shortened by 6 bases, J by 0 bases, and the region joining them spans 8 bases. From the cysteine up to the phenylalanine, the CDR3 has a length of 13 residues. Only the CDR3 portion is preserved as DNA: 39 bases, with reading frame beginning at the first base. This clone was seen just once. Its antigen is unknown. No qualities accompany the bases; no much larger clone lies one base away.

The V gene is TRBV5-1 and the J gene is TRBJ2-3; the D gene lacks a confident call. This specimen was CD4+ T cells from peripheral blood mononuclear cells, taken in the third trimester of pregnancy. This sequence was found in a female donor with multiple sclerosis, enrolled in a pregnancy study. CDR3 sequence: CASTQSSTDTQYF. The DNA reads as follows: TGCGCCAGCACCCAGTCTAGCACAGATACGCAGTATTTT.